The TCR beta chain under discussion was sequenced for a study of blood T cells in healthy people across ages. This clonotype was observed a few times. A second roughly 7 to 12 cycle PCR used barcoded and J-beta primers. One entry per CDR3 protein, called by TCRdb with MiXCR from the 5' RACE reads. This sample has about 1.8 million distinct CDR3 sequences, with just under 50% found just once. The study isolated at least 7 million PBMCs from each sample. RNA extraction gave at least 5 micrograms of total RNA per sample. The CDR3 contains 14 residues. CDR1 is SGHTA, CDR2 FQGNSA, per germline. V was cut by 5 bases and J by 4 bases, with 9 bases left in between.

The chain employs TRBV7-2 and TRBJ1-6; D is unclear. Sequenced: blood. This clonotype was sampled from a woman aged 40 to 49 in good health. DNA for the CDR3: TGTGCCAGCAGCAGAGGGCCTTATAATTCACCCCTCCACTTT. Its translation: CASSRGPYNSPLHF.